This T cell receptor beta chain was recovered during a study of blood T cell repertoires in COVID-19. Study-level information: From T cells, B-cell-depleted T cells, or PBMCs came the material, which was cDNA or gDNA.

Profiled with immunoSEQ multiplex PCR; TCRdb holds only in-frame clones, not every one. The repertoire includes roughly 230,000 clones, around 82% of them detected once, and around 4% sits in the top ten. Looked up from germline, CDR1 is SGHKS and CDR2 is YYEKEE (reference sequence). There are 15 residues in the CDR3. Trimming shortened V by 4 bases and J by 4 bases, and 15 bases separated the two germline ends. The sequenced sample consisted of peripheral blood. This clonotype was obtained from a man between 50 and 59 years old with active or convalescent COVID-19. The gene calls are TRBV5-5 and TRBJ1-5; D is possibly TRBD1 (6 bases). The CDR3 nucleotides are TGTGCCAGCAGCCGGGACGGACAGCCTAATCAGCCCCAGCATTTT. It is translated as CASSRDGQPNQPQHF.